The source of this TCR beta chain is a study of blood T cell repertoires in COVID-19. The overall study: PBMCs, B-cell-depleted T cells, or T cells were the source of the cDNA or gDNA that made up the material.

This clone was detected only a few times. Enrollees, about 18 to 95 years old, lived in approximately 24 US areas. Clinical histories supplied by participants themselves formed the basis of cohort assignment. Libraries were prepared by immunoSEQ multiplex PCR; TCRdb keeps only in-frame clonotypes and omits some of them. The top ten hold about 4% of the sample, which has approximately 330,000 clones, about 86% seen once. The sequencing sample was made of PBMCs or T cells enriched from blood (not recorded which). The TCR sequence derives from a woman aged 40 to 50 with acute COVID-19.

The CDR3 here is CASSQRLAGGPNGELFF. CDR3 nucleotide sequence: TGTGCCAGCAGCCAAAGACTAGCGGGAGGGCCTAACGGGGAGCTGTTTTTT. This chain links TRBV5-6 with TRBJ2-2; TRBD2 aligns across 14 bases. V lost 4 bases to trimming and J lost 7 bases; unmatched junction nucleotides: 9. The CDR3 has 17 residues. CDR1 is SGHDT, CDR2 YYEEEE, per germline.